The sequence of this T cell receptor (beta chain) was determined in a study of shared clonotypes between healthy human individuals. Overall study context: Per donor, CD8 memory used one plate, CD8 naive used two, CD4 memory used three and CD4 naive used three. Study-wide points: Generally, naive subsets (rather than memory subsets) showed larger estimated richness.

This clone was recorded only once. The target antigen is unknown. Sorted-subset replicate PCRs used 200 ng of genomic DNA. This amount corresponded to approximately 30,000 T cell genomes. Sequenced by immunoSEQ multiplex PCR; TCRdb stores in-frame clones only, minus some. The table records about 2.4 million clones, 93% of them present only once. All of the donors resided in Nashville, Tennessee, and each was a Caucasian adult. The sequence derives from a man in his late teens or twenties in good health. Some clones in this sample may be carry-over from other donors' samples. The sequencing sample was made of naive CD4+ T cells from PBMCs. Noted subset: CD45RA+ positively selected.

CDR3 nucleotide sequence: TGTGCCAGCAGACCTCAGGGTATGCGGGCTTTCTTT. This sequence encodes CASRPQGMRAFF. The chain links TRBV28 to TRBJ1-1; D might be TRBD1 (5 bases). There are 12 residues in the CDR3. V was trimmed by 6 bases and J by 11 bases, leaving 16 bases between them. CDR1 MDHEN and CDR2 SYDVKM come from the germline V gene.